This T cell receptor (beta chain) came from a study of cytomegalovirus exposure and HLA in healthy donors. Study results and limitations: It was shown in a later analysis that HLA-associated TCR beta chains were more clonally expanded than other, equally common chains. In a later analysis, specific HLA alleles were associated with approximately 17,000 TCR beta sequences at a 0.05 false discovery rate. TCR sequences were mostly rare, though some public TCRs occurred in many donors. Indistinguishable V segments such as TRBV6-2 and TRBV6-3 were excluded.

Details on this clone: The target antigen is unknown.

The CDR3 sequence is 14 residues long. The V end lost 4 bases, the J end lost 7 bases, and 16 bases lay between the germline ends. Germline CDR1 is MDHEN and CDR2 is SYDVKM. The PCR ran on 60 Vbeta and 13 Jbeta primers. Using immunoSEQ multiplex PCR, the repertoire was profiled, and TCRdb retains in-frame clones only, with some absent. Of 70,000 to 95,000 clones in the sample, about three quarters were seen once. The origin of this receptor is a young man in good health and CMV-seropositive. The rearrangement links TRBV28 to TRBJ1-2; D perhaps matches TRBD1 (5 bases). Sequencing was done on a sample of PBMCs. The CDR3 spells CASSSPTSRGGYTF. CDR3 sequence (DNA): TGTGCCAGCAGTTCCCCCACAAGTAGGGGTGGCTACACCTTC.